This T cell receptor (beta chain) was profiled in a study of CD8+ T cells in alopecia areata. The wider study: Treated patients received oral tofacitinib, 5 to 10 mg twice daily. Notes on the study in general: Higher clonality was seen in lesional scalp than in normal scalp, especially in alopecia totalis/universalis. TCRs were shared less clearly across patients than in mice, possibly for HLA-related reasons. The study also sequences resident alphabeta T cells of normal skin in scalp samples.

In germline, CDR1 is SGDLS, CDR2 YYNGEE. Trimming pared 4 bases from V and 1 base from J, leaving 14 bases between. This CDR3 is built from 15 residues. Concerning this clone itself: The antigen remains unidentified.

Sequencing relied on a cDNA template that was reverse transcribed from extracted RNA. The data were produced by immunoSEQ multiplex PCR, yet TCRdb's version contains in-frame clones alone and is incomplete. The sample includes 200,000 to 250,000 clones, more than 45% of them seen just once. The chain couples TRBV9 to TRBJ1-2; possibly TRBD1 for D (5 bases). The material sequenced was CD4+ T cells sorted from blood, taken at week 0. The TCR comes from a human donor with alopecia areata. The CDR3 DNA follows: TGTGCCAGCAGCCCCCGGGGGGGGAATAACTATGGCTACACCTTC. This codes for CASSPRGGNNYGYTF. The complete variable domain, with remaining parts taken from reference TRBV9 and TRBJ1-2, reads DSGVTQTPKHLITATGQRVTLRCSPRSGDLSVYWYQQSLDQGLQFLIQYYNGEERAKGNILERFSAQQFPDLHSELNLSSLELGDSALYFCASSPRGGNNYGYTFGSGTRLTVV.